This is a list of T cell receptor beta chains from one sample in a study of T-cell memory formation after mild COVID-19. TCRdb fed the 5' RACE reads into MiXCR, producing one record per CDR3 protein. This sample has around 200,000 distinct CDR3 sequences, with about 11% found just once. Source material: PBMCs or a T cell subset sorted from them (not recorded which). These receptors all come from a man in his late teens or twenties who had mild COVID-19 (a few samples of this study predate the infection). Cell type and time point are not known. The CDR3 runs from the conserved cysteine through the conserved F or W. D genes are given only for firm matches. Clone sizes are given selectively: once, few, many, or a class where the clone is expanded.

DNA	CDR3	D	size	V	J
TGCAGCCCTACGGGGGAAACCGGGGAGCTGTTTTTT	CSPTGETGELFF	-	few	TRBV20-1	TRBJ2-2
TGTGCCAGCAGCTTAGCGGAAGCGGGGGCTGATACGCAGTATTTT	CASSLAEAGADTQYF	TRBD2	many	TRBV7-9	TRBJ2-3
TGTGCCAGCAGCTTAGTAGGTGGAGGGACTTATGGCTACACCTTC	CASSLVGGGTYGYTF	-	-	TRBV7-9	TRBJ1-2
TGTGCCAGCAGTTACCTCATCACAGATACGCAGTATTTT	CASSYLITDTQYF	-	-	TRBV6-6	TRBJ2-3
TGTGCCAGCAGCTTACTGCAGGGGCAAGATACGCAGTATTTT	CASSLLQGQDTQYF	-	-	TRBV7-3	TRBJ2-3
TGCAGTGCCTCCGTGGCGGGAGGCACAGATACGCAGTATTTT	CSASVAGGTDTQYF	TRBD2	few	TRBV20-1	TRBJ2-3
TGTGCCAGCAGCCGGCGGCCGTTTCCTGGAAACACCATATATTTT	CASSRRPFPGNTIYF	-	few	TRBV7-2	TRBJ1-3
TGTGCCTGGAGTGTTGGGCCCCGGGGATCACCCCTCCACTTT	CAWSVGPRGSPLHF	-	-	TRBV30	TRBJ1-6
TGTGCCAGCAGATTCAGGTCCTACGAGCAGTACTTC	CASRFRSYEQYF	-	-	TRBV11-2	TRBJ2-7
TGTGCCAGCTCACTCCAGCGCGAGCAGTACTTC	CASSLQREQYF	-	-	TRBV18	TRBJ2-7
TGTGCCAGCGAGGGAGTCTCCTACGAGCAGTACTTC	CASEGVSYEQYF	-	-	TRBV6-2/TRBV6-3	TRBJ2-7
TGCGCCAGCAGCATGGAGGGGGTTGAGCAGTTCTTC	CASSMEGVEQFF	-	-	TRBV5-1	TRBJ2-1
TGTGCCAGCTCACCAGGGGGGACGGTCTCCTACGAGCAGTACTTC	CASSPGGTVSYEQYF	-	-	TRBV18	TRBJ2-7
TGTGCCAGCAGCCCGGCCATAGGGACAGGGAGTCAGCCCCAGCATTTT	CASSPAIGTGSQPQHF	TRBD1	-	TRBV7-8	TRBJ1-5
TGTGCCAGCAGCCCAGGGACAAAGACTCTACTAGCCAAAAACATTCAGTACTTC	CASSPGTKTLLAKNIQYF	-	-	TRBV7-6	TRBJ2-4
TGCGCCAGCAGCCCCGGGGACAGGCTACAAGAGACCCAGTACTTC	CASSPGDRLQETQYF	TRBD1	few	TRBV5-1	TRBJ2-5
TGTGCCAGCAGTTCGGAACAACAGGGGGTATATGGCTACACCTTC	CASSSEQQGVYGYTF	TRBD1	-	TRBV12-3/TRBV12-4	TRBJ1-2
TGTGCCAGCAGTTATTCCAGTCCGTCCTACGAGCAGTACTTC	CASSYSSPSYEQYF	-	-	TRBV6-5	TRBJ2-7
TGTGCCACCAGTGGTATCACAGGGGTCCACGGTACGCAGTATTTT	CATSGITGVHGTQYF	TRBD1	-	TRBV24-1	TRBJ2-3
TGCGCCAGCAGCTTGGGACAGGGAGTCGAAACCGGGGAGCTGTTTTTT	CASSLGQGVETGELFF	TRBD1	many	TRBV5-1	TRBJ2-2
TGTGCCAGCAGTTCCGCTGAATCGGATTACAATGAGCAGTTCTTC	CASSSAESDYNEQFF	-	few	TRBV3-1	TRBJ2-1
TGCAGTGCTAGAGACCAGCGGGACAGGGGCACAGATACGCAGTATTTT	CSARDQRDRGTDTQYF	TRBD1	-	TRBV20-1	TRBJ2-3
TGTGCCAGCTCACCCCCGACGGGGTACTATGGCTACACCTTC	CASSPPTGYYGYTF	-	many	TRBV18	TRBJ1-2
TGCGCCAGCAGCTTTATACGGGGAGGACGAACAGATACGCAGTATTTT	CASSFIRGGRTDTQYF	-	few	TRBV5-1	TRBJ2-3
TGCAGTGCTAGTTGGTCCAGAGCTTTCTTT	CSASWSRAFF	-	few	TRBV20-1	TRBJ1-1
TGTGCCAGCAGCTTCCAAAGGAACACCGGGGAGCTGTTTTTT	CASSFQRNTGELFF	-	few	TRBV7-3	TRBJ2-2
TGTGCTAGTGCCAACCTCCAGACAGGGGGGGATGAAAAACTGTTTTTT	CASANLQTGGDEKLFF	TRBD1	few	TRBV12-5	TRBJ1-4
TGTGCCAGCAGCTTAGAACCCCTGTACCAAGAGACCCAGTACTTC	CASSLEPLYQETQYF	-	-	TRBV7-9	TRBJ2-5
TGTGCCAGCAGCCAGACAGGGTGGGAGCAGTACTTC	CASSQTGWEQYF	TRBD1	-	TRBV6-6	TRBJ2-7
TGTGCCAGCAGCTTTGACTGGACTCCCGGGCCCTACGAGCAGTACTTC	CASSFDWTPGPYEQYF	-	-	TRBV5-5	TRBJ2-7
TGTGCCAGCAGCTTAAGAGCGGGGGGGCCATCAGATACGCAGTATTTT	CASSLRAGGPSDTQYF	TRBD2	-	TRBV7-2	TRBJ2-3
TGTGCCACCAGTGAGACGACACTCAATGAGCAGTTCTTC	CATSETTLNEQFF	-	few	TRBV24-1	TRBJ2-1
TGTGCCAGCAGCTTAGATCAGAACACTGAAGCTTTCTTT	CASSLDQNTEAFF	-	few	TRBV11-2	TRBJ1-1